These 2 T cell receptor beta chains were all obtained from the same sample, sequenced in a study of beta chain features in type 1 diabetes. The study's findings and limits: Shorter TCRB CDR3s, moderately but significantly so, marked every one of the four CD4+ subsets in Type 1 diabetes patients.

The antigens of these receptors remain unknown. Expressed TCRB transcripts got sequenced, as all isolated RNA was reverse transcribed. Profiling relied on immunoSEQ multiplex PCR, and the TCRdb table lists in-frame clones only, not all of them. The sample records about 660,000 clones, more than 13% being singletons. The sample consisted of naive CD4+ T cells from blood. These receptor sequences come from a man younger than 30 with type 1 diabetes.

A remark on this clone: One end of the junction fails to match germline, which may point to a read error. J is TRBJ2-1 and V is TRBV7-2; 14 bases match TRBD2. Germline V CDR1 and CDR2: SGHTA, FQGNSA. The CDR3 runs to 18 residues. The CDR3 bases are TGTGCCAGCAGCCACCGACTAGCGGGGGGGCCACAAGACAATGCGCAGTTCTTC. This codes for CASSHRLAGGPQDNAQFF.

This clone was seen more than once but under ten times. The chain recombines TRBV6-6 with TRBJ1-2; TRBD1 agrees at 7 bases. The V gene's germline CDR1 is MNHNY and CDR2 SVGAGI (reference sequence). The CDR3 is made up of 13 amino acids. The CDR3, as DNA: TGTACCGTGGCTAAACAGGGGTCCTATGGCTACACCTTC. Translating it yields CTVAKQGSYGYTF.